The present T cell receptor beta chain was sequenced within a study of T-cell memory formation after mild COVID-19 (dated by TCRdb to the early 2020s). In terms of the full investigation: Most TCR sequence clusters were specific to one of the two donors. Two young, previously healthy adult volunteers, one female and one male, were included in the cohort. T-cell clones expanding and contracting after mild COVID-19 in two donors were tracked by longitudinal TCRalpha and TCRbeta repertoire sequencing. The paper as a whole reports these results and caveats: The study included only a couple of mild cases, and larger cohorts that include severe cases with pre-infection samples were judged to be necessary. Contracting CD4+ clones were found mainly in CM and EM memory subsets, while CD8+ clones were enriched in EMRA. Some responding clones were found in pre-infection memory, which suggests that pre-existing cross-reactive memory T cells took part in the SARS-CoV-2 response. From day 15 to 85, contracting clones showed balanced CD4/CD8 phenotypes, whereas a second wave of clones that expanded from day 15 to 37 leaned towards CD4+. The second-wave clones that peaked on day 37 were not confirmed to be SARS-CoV-2 specific.

This clonotype has only a few counts. There is no known antigen for this receptor. No per-base quality is available; no much larger clone lies one base away. PBMCs were isolated by Ficoll-Paque density gradient centrifugation. Ends trimmed: V by 3 bases, J by 8 bases; bases unmatched to a gene: 6. The cysteine opens and the phenylalanine closes a CDR3 of 14 amino acids. Solely the CDR3 DNA is kept, with 42 bases framed from the first base. Taken from the germline V gene, the CDR1 and CDR2 loops are MGHRA and YSYEKL. Sequencing instrument: Illumina NovaSeq 6000. Using 5'RACE with constant-segment primers, TCRalpha and TCRbeta cDNA libraries were constructed, with sample barcodes and unique molecular identifiers added in the process. Trizol reagent was used to extract RNA from every sample. The libraries were amplified in two PCR steps, and the second step added a second sample barcode and Illumina TruSeq adapters. The libraries were sequenced on an Illumina NovaSeq using 2 x 150 bp paired-end reads. In the original analysis: The reads were demultiplexed and collapsed into UMI-guided consensus sequences using migec v1.2.7. Using mixcr v2.1.11, UMI consensuses were aligned to TRA and TRB V and J templates and then assembled into clonotypes. Clonotypes were classified as expanded or contracted when called significant by both edgeR and NoisET, with noise models trained on biological replicates. For edgeR calls, the cutoffs were a false discovery rate-adjusted p below 0.01 and a log2 fold-change threshold of 1. As an exploratory analysis of dynamics, max-normalized trajectories of the 1000 most abundant clonotypes were examined with PCA combined with hierarchical clustering. Separately sequenced CD4+ and CD8+ repertoires were used to assign a CD4 or CD8 phenotype to each responding clone. TCRdb took the public reads, trimmed them with fastp at Q25, ran MiXCR for clone calling and kept in-frame beta chains. Every CDR3 protein is listed once, alongside the most common genes and DNA of its rows. TCRdb's processing, not the study's, gives the V and J calls here. This sample has fewer than 90,000 distinct CDR3 sequences in its table, and about 13% of those were observed once. Around 41% of the sample rests with the top ten.

The source is a man aged 18 to 29 who had mild COVID-19 (a few samples of this study predate the infection). The sample titles of this study are shuffled in the database, so cell type and time point are left out; the donor was told from shared clones. The chain couples TRBV4-1 to TRBJ2-1, with TRBD1 identical over 8 junction bases. Sequencing input: PBMCs or a T cell subset sorted from them (not recorded which). The nucleotide sequence reads TGCGCCAGCAGCCACCAGGGGGCTATGTATGAGCAGTTCTTC. It is translated as CASSHQGAMYEQFF.